Following are 19 T cell receptor beta chains from one sample sequenced in a study of cytomegalovirus exposure and HLA in healthy donors. With 60 Vbeta and 13 Jbeta primers, the PCR was carried out. Measured with immunoSEQ multiplex PCR; TCRdb has only the in-frame clones, and not every one. Here the sample spans 150,000 to 180,000 clones, approximately 80% being singletons. Source material: PBMCs. These receptors were taken from a woman between 40 and 55 years old in good health and CMV-seropositive.

V gene TRBV19 combines with J gene TRBJ2-3, with TRBD2 matching over 7 bases. Per the germline V gene, CDR1 is LNHDA and CDR2 is SQIVND (reference sequence). The CDR3 is 15 amino acids. J lost 1 base, V lost 3 bases, and 4 bases had no gene match. The DNA of the CDR3 is TGTGCCAGTAGTATCGGCGGGGGAGGCACAGATACGCAGTATTTT. Its translation: CASSIGGGGTDTQYF.

The chain joins TRBV2 to TRBJ1-2; TRBD1 aligns across 8 bases. Germline V gene lookup returns CDR1 SNHLY and CDR2 FYNNEI. This CDR3 has 13 amino acids. Trimming cost V 7 bases and J 7 bases; bases outside gene matches: 8. The chain's CDR3 is CASIQDRASGYTF. CDR3 in DNA: TGTGCCAGCATCCAGGACAGGGCTAGTGGCTACACCTTC.

In its sample, this clone was seen once. The chain has TRBV6-1 and TRBJ1-3, with unresolved D. V was cut by 0 bases and J by 3 bases, with 12 bases left in between. Germline values: CDR1 MNHNS, CDR2 SASEGT. This CDR3 region has 16 residues. The CDR3 loop is CASSEAGSGGGNTIYF. DNA of the CDR3: TGTGCCAGCAGTGAAGCCGGGAGTGGTGGTGGAAACACCATATATTTT.

The genes are TRBV21-1 and TRBJ2-3; TRBD2, the table's D call, lacks a check against the DNA. TRBV21-1 is classified as a pseudogene. The CDR3 has 17 amino acids. The CDR3 DNA reads as TGTGCCAGCAGCAAACCTGGACTACCTAAAGCCACAGATACGCAGTATTTT. Protein sequence: CASSKPGLPKATDTQYF.

The chain employs TRBV5-5 and TRBJ1-2; perhaps TRBD1 as D (5 bases). The germline gives CDR1 SGHKS, CDR2 YYEKEE (reference sequence). The V end was cut by 0 bases, the J end by 4 bases, with 13 bases between. This CDR3 has 15 residues. CDR3 in amino acids: CASSLDPRGSYGYTF. The CDR3 nucleotides read TGTGCCAGCAGCTTGGATCCCCGGGGGAGCTATGGCTACACCTTC.

The chain is built from TRBV7-9 and TRBJ2-2; weak D call: TRBD1 (6 bases). The CDR3 is 13 residues long. V lost 5 bases and J lost 6, with 10 bases in between. CDR1 and CDR2 from the germline V gene are SEHNR and FQNEAQ (reference sequence). The CDR3 DNA reads TGTGCCAGCAGCCTCCCAGGGGCCGGGGAGCTGTTTTTT. Its translation: CASSLPGAGELFF.

This clone came up once. The V gene is TRBV14, the J gene TRBJ2-1, with a weak D call TRBD2 (7 bases). Germline CDR1 and CDR2: SGHDN and FVKESK. The CDR3 length is 16 residues. V gave up 4 bases and J gave up 6 bases, with 19 bases separating them. In DNA, the CDR3 is TGTGCCAGCAGCCGAACCCTGATGGGAGGGGGCAATGAGCAGTTCTTC. As protein: CASSRTLMGGGNEQFF.

Points on this clone: This sample also contains other DNA sequences that code for the same CDR3. This rearrangement joins TRBV9 to TRBJ2-1, with a tentative D call TRBD2 (6 bases). The V gene's germline CDR1 is SGDLS and CDR2 YYNGEE. The V end lost 0 bases, the J end lost 2 bases, and 9 bases lay between the germline ends. The CDR3 length is 15 residues. This CDR3 is CASSVAGGTYNEQFF. In DNA, the CDR3 is TGTGCCAGCAGCGTAGCCGGGGGTACCTACAATGAGCAGTTCTTC.

The chain uses TRBV5-6 and TRBJ2-2, with 9 bases aligning to TRBD2. CDR3 length: 16 amino acids. Germline V gives CDR1 SGHDT, CDR2 YYEEEE. V trimming: 4 bases; J trimming: 7 bases; junction bases outside the gene matches: 11. Here the CDR3 DNA reads TGTGCCAGCAGCCTTTCCTGGCGGGAGGGGTTCGGGGAGCTGTTTTTT. Translated: CASSLSWREGFGELFF.

This clone was detected once. V and J are TRBV18 and TRBJ1-4; 10 bases line up with TRBD1. Germline CDR1 and CDR2: KGHSH and LQKENI. Trimming removed 8 bases from V and 8 bases from J; junction bases left unmatched: 5. The CDR3 is 13 amino acids. The CDR3 reads CASRQGAGEKLFF. The CDR3 DNA is TGTGCCAGCCGACAGGGGGCTGGAGAAAAACTGTTTTTT.

The gene calls are TRBV18 and TRBJ2-2; 8 nucleotides match TRBD1. J lost 2 bases, V lost 4 bases, and 6 bases had no gene match. The CDR3 consists of 16 residues. CDR1 KGHSH and CDR2 LQKENI come from the germline V gene. This CDR3 is CASSLQQGGNTGELFF. CDR3 in DNA: TGTGCCAGCTCACTTCAACAGGGGGGAAACACCGGGGAGCTGTTTTTT.

The V gene is TRBV28, the J gene TRBJ2-7, with TRBD2 matching 13 bases. With V trimmed by 5 bases and J by 2 bases, 3 bases remained unmatched. CDR1 and CDR2 (germline): MDHEN, SYDVKM. This CDR3 has 15 amino acids. The CDR3 sequence: CASSRGTSGAYEQYF. The CDR3 DNA sequence: TGTGCCAGCAGTCGAGGGACTAGCGGGGCCTACGAGCAGTACTTC.

The chain combines TRBV5-5 with TRBJ2-7; possible D gene TRBD2, 5 bases. Germline V gene sequence: CDR1 SGHKS, CDR2 YYEKEE (reference sequence). V was shortened by 0 bases and J by 5 bases, with 12 bases between the two germline ends. The CDR3 totals 14 residues. The CDR3, as DNA: TGTGCCAGCAGCTTGGCGGGGTTCGGCAACGAGCAGTACTTC. Its protein is CASSLAGFGNEQYF.

The chain is built from TRBV4-2 and TRBJ2-2; D might be TRBD1 (6 bases). The germline gives CDR1 LGHNA, CDR2 YNFKEQ. The CDR3 totals 15 residues. The ends were cut back, 8 bases at V and 7 bases at J, with 20 bases in the middle. Here the CDR3 DNA reads TGTGCCAGCTCCAGGGGAGCTCCCGGGGACGGGGAGCTGTTTTTT. This encodes CASSRGAPGDGELFF.

The genes are TRBV30 and TRBJ2-1; TRBD1 aligns across 7 bases. The trim removed 5 bases at V and 0 bases at J, leaving 7 bases unmatched. Germline assignment: CDR1 GTSNPN and CDR2 SVGIG (reference sequence). This CDR3 has 15 residues. CDR3 protein: CAWHPGQSSYNEQFF. CDR3 DNA sequence: TGTGCCTGGCATCCGGGACAGAGCTCCTACAATGAGCAGTTCTTC. The variable domain in full, with the rest retrieved from reference TRBV30 and TRBJ2-1, is SQTIHQWPATLVQPVGSPLSLECTVEGTSNPNLYWYRQAAGRGLQLLFYSVGIGQISSEVPQNLSASRPQDRQFILSSKKLLLSDSGFYLCAWHPGQSSYNEQFFGPGTRLTVL.

The chain couples TRBV29-1 to TRBJ2-7; TRBD1 aligns across 11 bases. Germline lookup yields CDR1 SQVTM and CDR2 ANQGSEA. The trim removed 3 bases at V and 3 bases at J, leaving 10 bases unmatched. The CDR3 length is 16 residues. CDR3 nucleotides: TGCAGCGTTGAGGCTCCAAGCGGGACAGGGGGCTACGAGCAGTACTTC. Amino acids: CSVEAPSGTGGYEQYF.

V is TRBV29-1 and J is TRBJ2-3, with TRBD2 matching 8 bases. Germline V CDR1 and CDR2: SQVTM, ANQGSEA. This CDR3 spans 14 amino acids. V lost 6 bases to trimming and J lost 0 bases; unmatched junction nucleotides: 5. The CDR3, as DNA: TGCAGCGTCCGCGGGAGGCCCAGCACAGATACGCAGTATTTT. This encodes CSVRGRPSTDTQYF.

The gene calls are TRBV10-3 and TRBJ1-3; perhaps TRBD1 as D (5 bases). Germline loops: CDR1 ENHRY, CDR2 SYGVKD. Trimming pared 0 bases from V and 8 bases from J, leaving 17 bases between. The CDR3 is made up of 16 amino acids. The CDR3 DNA follows: TGTGCCATCAGTGAGTCGTCGCAGGGAATAAGAGACACCATATATTTT. Its translation is CAISESSQGIRDTIYF.

J is TRBJ1-1 and V is TRBV14; D is undetermined. Germline CDR1 reads SGHDN; CDR2 reads FVKESK. The germline V and J ends were trimmed by 0 bases and 6 bases, with 11 bases remaining between them. CDR3 length equals 14 residues. CDR3 region: CASSQDVGSAEAFF. DNA for the CDR3: TGTGCCAGCAGCCAAGATGTGGGGAGCGCTGAAGCTTTCTTT.